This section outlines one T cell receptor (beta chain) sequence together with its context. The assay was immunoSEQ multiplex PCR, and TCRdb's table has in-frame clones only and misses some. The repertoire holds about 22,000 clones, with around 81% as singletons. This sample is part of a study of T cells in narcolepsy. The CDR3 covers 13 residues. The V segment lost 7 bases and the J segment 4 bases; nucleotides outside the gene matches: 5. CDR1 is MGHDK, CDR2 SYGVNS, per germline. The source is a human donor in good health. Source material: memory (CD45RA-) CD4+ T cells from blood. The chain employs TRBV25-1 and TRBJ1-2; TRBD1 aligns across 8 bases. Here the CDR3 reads CASTFGQGYGYTF. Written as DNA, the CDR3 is TGTGCCAGCACGTTCGGACAGGGCTATGGCTACACCTTC.